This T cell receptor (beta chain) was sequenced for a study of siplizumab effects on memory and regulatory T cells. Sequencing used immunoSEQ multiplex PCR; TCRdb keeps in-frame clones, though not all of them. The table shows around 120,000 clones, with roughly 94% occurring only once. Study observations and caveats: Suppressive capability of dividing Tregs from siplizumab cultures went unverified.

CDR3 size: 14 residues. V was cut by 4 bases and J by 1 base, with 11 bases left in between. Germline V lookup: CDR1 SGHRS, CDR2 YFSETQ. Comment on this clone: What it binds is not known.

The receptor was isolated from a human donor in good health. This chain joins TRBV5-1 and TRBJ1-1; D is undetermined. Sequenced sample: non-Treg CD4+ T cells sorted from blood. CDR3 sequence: CASSPEVTNTEAFF. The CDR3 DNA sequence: TGCGCCAGCAGCCCGGAGGTCACGAACACTGAAGCTTTCTTT. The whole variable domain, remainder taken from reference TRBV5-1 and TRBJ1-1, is KAGVTQTPRYLIKTRGQQVTLSCSPISGHRSVSWYQQTPGQGLQFLFEYFSETQRNKGNFPGRFSGRQFSNSRSEMNVSTLELGDSALYLCASSPEVTNTEAFFGQGTRLTVV.